These T cell receptor beta chains were read from a single sample in a study of T cells after posttransplantation cyclophosphamide. Here immunoSEQ multiplex PCR was the method, and the copy in TCRdb shows in-frame clones only, minus some. This table has 30,000 or so clones, 75% to 95% appearing once. The sample comprised naive CD4+ T cells sorted from PBMCs. These receptors originate from an older woman in good health, CMV-negative, and a related stem cell transplant donor. Both conserved end residues are part of each CDR3.

TRBJ2-1 | TRBV5-6 | CASSLARSGFSYNEQFF
TRBJ1-2 | TRBV5-1 | CASSPGAGGGYGYTF
TRBJ1-2 | TRBV7-9 | CASSLDRTGYTF
TRBJ1-5 | TRBV6-5 | CASRTGYSNQPQHF
TRBJ2-1 | TRBV9 | CASSVGAKEQFF
TRBJ1-2 | TRBV30 | CATQWAGLANYGYTF
TRBJ2-3 | TRBV7-3 | CASSPLSPTTQYF
TRBJ1-5 | TRBV2 | CASRVGEDQPQHF
TRBJ2-1 | TRBV29-1 | CSVEGAGGNEQFF
TRBJ1-6 | TRBV11-3 | CASRGSSYNSPLHF
TRBJ1-5 | TRBV7-2 | CASSFPSIKPGVRGQPQHF